The following is a TCR beta chain sequence with its context. Antigen: not known. The data were obtained in a study of T cell responses to AZD1222 COVID-19 vaccine. Findings and caveats of the study: Baseline serostatus was positive in only six AZD1222 recipients. Repertoire sampling happened only post peak T cell response. At 160-218 and 743-854, vaccine-associated CD4 TCRs were dominant, and they spanned spike. Among spike-specific TCRs, nearly half reportedly target unmutated variant regions.

Assay used: immunoSEQ multiplex PCR; TCRdb lists only in-frame clones, some missing. In the table there are 95,000 to 150,000 clones, roughly 90% of which are singletons. With V trimmed by 5 bases and J by 6 bases, 4 bases remained unmatched. Germline-derived CDR1 and CDR2 are SNHLY and FYNNEI. The CDR3 loop spans 13 amino acids. This TCR was sampled from an adult in good health. This chain uses TRBV2 with TRBJ2-1, with 7 bases identical to TRBD1. Sequencing was performed on peripheral blood, taken on day 0 of AZD1222 vaccination. The CDR3 DNA follows: TGTGCCAGCAGTACTACAGGGGTCAATGAGCAGTTCTTC. It specifies CASSTTGVNEQFF.